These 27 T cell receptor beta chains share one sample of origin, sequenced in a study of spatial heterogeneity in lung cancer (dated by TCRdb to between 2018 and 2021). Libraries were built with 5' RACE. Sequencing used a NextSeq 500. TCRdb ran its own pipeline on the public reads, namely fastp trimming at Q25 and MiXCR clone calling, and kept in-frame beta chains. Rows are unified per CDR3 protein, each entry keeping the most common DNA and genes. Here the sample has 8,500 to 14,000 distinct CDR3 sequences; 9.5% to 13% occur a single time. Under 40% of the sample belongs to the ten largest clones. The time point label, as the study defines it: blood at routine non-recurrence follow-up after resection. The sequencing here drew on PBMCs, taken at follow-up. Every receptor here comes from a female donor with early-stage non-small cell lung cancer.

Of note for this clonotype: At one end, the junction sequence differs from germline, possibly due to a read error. Here the CDR3 reads CASSAPAVGKASF. CDR3 DNA: TGTGCCAGCAGCGCACCAGCAGTGGGAAAAGCTTCCTTT. The rearrangement uses TRBV5-4 and TRBJ1-1; D unresolved. CDR3 length: 13 residues. Germline V CDR1 and CDR2: SGHNT, YYREEE (reference sequence).

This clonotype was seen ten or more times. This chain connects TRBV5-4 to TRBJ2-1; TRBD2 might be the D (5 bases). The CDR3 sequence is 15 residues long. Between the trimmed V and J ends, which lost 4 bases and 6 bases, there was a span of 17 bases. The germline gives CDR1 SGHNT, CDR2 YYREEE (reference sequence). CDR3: CASSRAGETTNEQFF. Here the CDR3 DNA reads TGTGCCAGCAGCCGCGCGGGCGAGACTACCAATGAGCAGTTCTTC.

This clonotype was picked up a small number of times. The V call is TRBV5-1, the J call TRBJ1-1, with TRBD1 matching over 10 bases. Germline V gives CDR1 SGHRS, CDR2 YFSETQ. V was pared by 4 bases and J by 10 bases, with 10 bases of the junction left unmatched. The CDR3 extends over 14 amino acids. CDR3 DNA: TGCGCCAGCAGCCCGAGGGGACAGGGGCAGGGAGCTTTCTTT. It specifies CASSPRGQGQGAFF.

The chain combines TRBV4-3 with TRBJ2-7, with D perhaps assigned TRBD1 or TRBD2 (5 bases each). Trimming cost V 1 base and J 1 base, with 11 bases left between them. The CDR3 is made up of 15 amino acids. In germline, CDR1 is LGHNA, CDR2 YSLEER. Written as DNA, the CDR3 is TGCGCCAGCAGCCAAGGGCGAGGGGTATCCTACGAGCAGTACTTC. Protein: CASSQGRGVSYEQYF.

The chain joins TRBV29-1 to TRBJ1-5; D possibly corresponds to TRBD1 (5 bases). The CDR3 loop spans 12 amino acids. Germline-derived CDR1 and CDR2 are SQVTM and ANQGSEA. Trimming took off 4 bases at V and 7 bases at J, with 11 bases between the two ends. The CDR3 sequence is CSVGGRGQPQHF. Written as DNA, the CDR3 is TGCAGCGTTGGGGGACGGGGGCAGCCCCAGCATTTT.

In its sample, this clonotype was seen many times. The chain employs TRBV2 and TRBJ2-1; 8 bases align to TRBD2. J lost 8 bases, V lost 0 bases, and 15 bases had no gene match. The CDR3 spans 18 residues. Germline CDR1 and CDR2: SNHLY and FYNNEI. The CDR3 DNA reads TGTGCCAGCAGTGAAGCAAGGATGGAGGCGGGGGGCAGAGATGAGCAGTTCTTC. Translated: CASSEARMEAGGRDEQFF.

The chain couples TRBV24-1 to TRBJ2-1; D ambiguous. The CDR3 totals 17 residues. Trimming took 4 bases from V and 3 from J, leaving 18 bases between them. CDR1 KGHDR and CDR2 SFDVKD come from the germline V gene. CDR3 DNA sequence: TGTGCCACCAGTGACCCCAGACCAAATCTGGGCTACAATGAGCAGTTCTTC. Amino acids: CATSDPRPNLGYNEQFF.

The chain's CDR3 is CASSEAPRGSEAFF. The CDR3 region has the DNA TGTGCCAGCAGTGAAGCCCCTCGGGGAAGTGAAGCTTTCTTT. The chain has TRBV6-1 and TRBJ1-1; D gene uncertain. Germline V gene data show CDR1 as MNHNS and CDR2 as SASEGT. CDR3 length: 14 amino acids. The V end was cut by 0 bases, the J end by 7 bases, with 12 bases between.

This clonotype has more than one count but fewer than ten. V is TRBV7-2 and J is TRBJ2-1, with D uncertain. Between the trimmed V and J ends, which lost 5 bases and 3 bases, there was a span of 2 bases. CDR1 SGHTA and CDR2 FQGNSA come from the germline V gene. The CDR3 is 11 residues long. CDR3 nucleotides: TGTGCCAGCAGCGACTACAATGAGCAGTTCTTC. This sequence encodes CASSDYNEQFF.

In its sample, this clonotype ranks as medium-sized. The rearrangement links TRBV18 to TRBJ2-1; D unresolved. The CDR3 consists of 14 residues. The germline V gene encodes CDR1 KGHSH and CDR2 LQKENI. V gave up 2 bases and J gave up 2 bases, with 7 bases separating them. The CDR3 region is CASSPDGAYNEQFF. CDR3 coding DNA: TGTGCCAGCTCACCAGACGGCGCCTACAATGAGCAGTTCTTC.

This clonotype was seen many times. The CDR3 loop reads CASAGGDEGYNEQFF. DNA for the CDR3: TGTGCCAGCGCGGGGGGGGACGAGGGCTACAATGAGCAGTTCTTC. This chain links TRBV27 with TRBJ2-1; the match to TRBD2 covers 9 bases. The ends lost 8 bases at V and 3 bases at J; junction bases unmatched: 8. CDR1 is MNHEY, CDR2 SMNVEV, per germline (reference sequence). The CDR3 covers 15 residues.

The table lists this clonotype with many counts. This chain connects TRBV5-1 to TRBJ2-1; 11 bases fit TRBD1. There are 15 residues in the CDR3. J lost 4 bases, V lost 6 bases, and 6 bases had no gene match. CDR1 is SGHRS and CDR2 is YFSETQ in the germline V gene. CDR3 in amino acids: CASKLGTGGYNEQFF. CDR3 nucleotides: TGCGCCAGCAAGTTGGGGACAGGGGGTTACAATGAGCAGTTCTTC.

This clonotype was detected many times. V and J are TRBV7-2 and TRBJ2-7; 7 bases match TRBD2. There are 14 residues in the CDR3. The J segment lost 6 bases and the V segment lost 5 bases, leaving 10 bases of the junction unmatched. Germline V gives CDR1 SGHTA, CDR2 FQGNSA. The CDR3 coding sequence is TGTGCCAGCAGCCTCGGGGGGAGTATGGCCGAGCAGTACTTC. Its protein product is CASSLGGSMAEQYF. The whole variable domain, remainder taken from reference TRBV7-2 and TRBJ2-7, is GAGVSQSPSNKVTEKGKDVELRCDPISGHTALYWYRQSLGQGLEFLIYFQGNSAPDKSGLPSDRFSAERTGGSVSTLTIQRTQQEDSAVYLCASSLGGSMAEQYFGPGTRLTVT.

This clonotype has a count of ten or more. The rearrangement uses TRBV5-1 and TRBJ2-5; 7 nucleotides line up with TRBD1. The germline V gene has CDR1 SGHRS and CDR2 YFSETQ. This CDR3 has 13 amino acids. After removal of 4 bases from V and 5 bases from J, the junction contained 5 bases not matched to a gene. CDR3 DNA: TGCGCCAGCAGCCGAAACAGGGGCGAGACCCAGTACTTC. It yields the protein CASSRNRGETQYF.

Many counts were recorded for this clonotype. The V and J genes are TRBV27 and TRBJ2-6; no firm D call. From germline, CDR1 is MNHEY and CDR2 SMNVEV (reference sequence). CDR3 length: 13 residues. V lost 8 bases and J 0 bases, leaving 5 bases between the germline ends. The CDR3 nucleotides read TGTGCCAGCTCCTCCTCTGGGGCCAACGTCCTGACTTTC. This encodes CASSSSGANVLTF.

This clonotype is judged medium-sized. In DNA form, the CDR3 reads TGTGCCAGCAGTGGGGGACCGCGGATGAGTCCCCTCCACTTT. This translates into CASSGGPRMSPLHF. This rearrangement joins TRBV28 to TRBJ1-6; a possible D gene is TRBD1 (5 bases). The CDR3 totals 14 residues. The germline V gene has CDR1 MDHEN and CDR2 SYDVKM. Trimming stripped 5 bases from V and 13 bases from J, with 18 bases between. Full variable domain (remainder filled in from reference TRBV28 and TRBJ1-6): DVKVTQSSRYLVKRTGEKVFLECVQDMDHENMFWYRQDPGLGLRLIYFSYDVKMKEKGDIPEGYSVSREKKERFSLILESASTNQTSMYLCASSGGPRMSPLHFGNGTRLTVT.

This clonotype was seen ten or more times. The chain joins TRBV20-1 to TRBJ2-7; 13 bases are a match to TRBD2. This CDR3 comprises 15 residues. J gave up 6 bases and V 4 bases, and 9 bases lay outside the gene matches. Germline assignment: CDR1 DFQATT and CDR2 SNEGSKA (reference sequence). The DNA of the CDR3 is TGCAGTGCTACCCGAGGACTAGCGGGAGTGGGCGAGCAGTACTTC. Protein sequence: CSATRGLAGVGEQYF.

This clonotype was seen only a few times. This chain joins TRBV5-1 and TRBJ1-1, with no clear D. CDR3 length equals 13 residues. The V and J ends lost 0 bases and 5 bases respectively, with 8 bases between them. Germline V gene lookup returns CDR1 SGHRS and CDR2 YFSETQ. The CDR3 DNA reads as TGCGCCAGCAGCTTGGACCTTCGTACTGAAGCTTTCTTT. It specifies CASSLDLRTEAFF.

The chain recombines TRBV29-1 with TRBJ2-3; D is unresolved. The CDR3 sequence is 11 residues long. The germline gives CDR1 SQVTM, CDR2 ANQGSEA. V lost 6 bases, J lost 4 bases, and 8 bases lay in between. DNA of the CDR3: TGCAGCGTATTGGTAGCAGATACGCAGTATTTT. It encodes CSVLVADTQYF.

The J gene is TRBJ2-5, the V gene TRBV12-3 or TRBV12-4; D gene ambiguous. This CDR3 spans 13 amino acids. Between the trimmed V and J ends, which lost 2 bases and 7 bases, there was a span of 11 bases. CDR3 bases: TGTGCCAGCAGTTTACGCGGCGAAGGGACCCAGTACTTC. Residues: CASSLRGEGTQYF.

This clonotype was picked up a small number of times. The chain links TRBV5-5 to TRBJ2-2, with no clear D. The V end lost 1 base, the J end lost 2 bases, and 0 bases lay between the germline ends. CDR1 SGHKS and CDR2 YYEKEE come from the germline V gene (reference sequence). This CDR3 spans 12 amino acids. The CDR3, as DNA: TGTGCCAGCAGCTTGAACACCGGGGAGCTGTTTTTT. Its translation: CASSLNTGELFF.

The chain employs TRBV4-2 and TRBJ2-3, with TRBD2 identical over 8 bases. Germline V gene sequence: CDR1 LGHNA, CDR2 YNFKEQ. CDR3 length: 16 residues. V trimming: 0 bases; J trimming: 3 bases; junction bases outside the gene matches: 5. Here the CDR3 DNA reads TGTGCCAGCAGCCAAGAAGCGGGAGACGGGACAGATACGCAGTATTTT. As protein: CASSQEAGDGTDTQYF.

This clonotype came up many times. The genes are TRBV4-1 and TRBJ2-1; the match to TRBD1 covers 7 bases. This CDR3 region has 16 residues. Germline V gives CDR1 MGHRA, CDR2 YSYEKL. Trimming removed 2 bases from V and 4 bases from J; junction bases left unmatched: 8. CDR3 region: CASSQSTGDRYNEQFF. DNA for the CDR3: TGCGCCAGCAGCCAATCAACAGGGGATCGGTACAATGAGCAGTTCTTC.

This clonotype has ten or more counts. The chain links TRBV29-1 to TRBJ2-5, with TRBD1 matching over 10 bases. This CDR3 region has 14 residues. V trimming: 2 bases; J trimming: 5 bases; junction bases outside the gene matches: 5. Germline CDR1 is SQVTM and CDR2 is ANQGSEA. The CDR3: CSVERTGGHETQYF. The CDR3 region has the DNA TGCAGCGTTGAACGGACAGGGGGACACGAGACCCAGTACTTC. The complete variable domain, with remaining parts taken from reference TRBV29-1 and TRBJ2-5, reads SAVISQKPSRDICQRGTSLTIQCQVDSQVTMMFWYRQQPGQSLTLIATANQGSEATYESGFVIDKFPISRPNLTFSTLTVSNMSPEDSSIYLCSVERTGGHETQYFGPGTRLLVL.

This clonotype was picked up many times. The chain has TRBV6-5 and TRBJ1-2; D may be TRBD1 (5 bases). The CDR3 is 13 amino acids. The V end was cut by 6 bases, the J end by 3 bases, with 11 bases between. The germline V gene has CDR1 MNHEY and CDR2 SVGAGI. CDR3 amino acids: CASRKRGDYGYTF. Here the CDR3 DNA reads TGTGCCAGCAGAAAGAGGGGAGACTATGGCTACACCTTC.

In DNA, the CDR3 is TGTGCCAGCAGCCCTGGGTCAGGTCAACAAGAGACCCAGTACTTC. As protein: CASSPGSGQQETQYF. This rearrangement joins TRBV9 to TRBJ2-5; D unresolved. V dropped 4 bases and J dropped 2 bases, with 15 bases sitting between them. The CDR3 has 15 residues. Per the germline V gene, CDR1 is SGDLS and CDR2 is YYNGEE.

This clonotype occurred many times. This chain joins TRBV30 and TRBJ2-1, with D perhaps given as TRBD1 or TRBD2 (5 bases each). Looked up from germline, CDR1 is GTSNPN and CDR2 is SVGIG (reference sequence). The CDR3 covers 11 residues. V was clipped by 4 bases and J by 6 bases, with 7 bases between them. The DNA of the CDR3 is TGTGCCTGGACAGGGAGCAATGAGCAGTTCTTC. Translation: CAWTGSNEQFF.